This T cell receptor beta chain was sequenced during a study of cytomegalovirus exposure and HLA in healthy donors. The study's findings and limits: Most subjects' HLA-A and HLA-B alleles were reportedly predicted from TCR beta sequences. A missense variant in DCLRE1C was later tied to TCR beta V- and J-gene trimming. Across HLA loci, a later analysis found differing TCR association rates, with DRB1 most and HLA-C fewest.

The PCR was carried out with 60 Vbeta primers and 13 Jbeta primers. Only in-frame clones appear in the TCRdb table, and some are missing; sequencing was by immunoSEQ multiplex PCR. The profile shows 80,000 to 100,000 clones, about 70% of them singletons. The V gene's germline CDR1 is DFQATT and CDR2 SNEGSKA (reference sequence). This CDR3 comprises 11 residues. V lost 2 bases and J 11 bases, leaving 10 bases between the germline ends. Healthy bone marrow donors made up the donors. About this clone itself: As yet, its antigen is unknown.

The rearrangement joins TRBV20-1 to TRBJ1-5; D is ambiguous. This receptor was obtained from a female donor in good health and CMV-seronegative. Sequencing used PBMCs. CDR3 sequence: CSARSGETQHF. Written as DNA, the CDR3 is TGCAGTGCTAGATCGGGAGAGACCCAGCATTTT.